Shown below are 28 T cell receptor beta chains from a single sample sequenced in a study of Graves' ophthalmopathy and Graves' hyperthyroidism. RNA transcripts were the template, and TCR beta CDR3 regions were amplified from them. Scientists carried out first-round RT-PCR using HTBI primers and then a second-round multiplex PCR. Each CDR3 protein gets one entry after TCRdb re-called the multiplex PCR reads with MiXCR. The sample lists hundreds of thousands of distinct CDR3 sequences; just over 40% were seen once. The specimen sequenced was peripheral blood. The origin of the receptors is an adult man with Graves' ophthalmopathy.

This rearrangement joins TRBV2 to TRBJ2-5; tentatively, D is TRBD1 (5 bases). Germline CDR1 is SNHLY and CDR2 is FYNNEI. The CDR3 is 12 residues long. Trimming stripped 9 bases from V and 7 bases from J, with 15 bases between. CDR3 DNA: TGTGCCAGGACGGCCAGGGTGGGGACCCAGTACTTC. Translation: CARTARVGTQYF. The full variable domain, rest sourced from reference TRBV2 and TRBJ2-5, is EPEVTQTPSHQVTQMGQEVILRCVPISNHLYFYWYRQILGQKVEFLVSFYNNEISEKSEIFDDQFSVERPDGSNFTLKIRSTKLEDSAMYFCARTARVGTQYFGPGTRLLVL.

V gene TRBV11-3 combines with J gene TRBJ2-5; TRBD1 or TRBD2 may be the D gene (5 bases each). The CDR3 is 15 amino acids. The germline V and J ends were trimmed by 4 bases and 5 bases, with 17 bases remaining between them. Germline CDR1 is SGHNT and CDR2 is YENEEA. The CDR3 nucleotides read TGTGCCAGCAGCTCAGGGTCTCCGGGGTTGGAGACCCAGTACTTC. It specifies CASSSGSPGLETQYF. Complete variable domain (other parts from reference TRBV11-3 and TRBJ2-5): EAGVVQSPRYKIIEKKQPVAFWCNPISGHNTLYWYLQNLGQGPELLIRYENEEAVDDSQLPKDRFSAERLKGVDSTLKIQPAELGDSAVYLCASSSGSPGLETQYFGPGTRLLVL.

This clonotype occurred many times. The V call is TRBV2, the J call TRBJ2-7, with a weak D call TRBD1 (6 bases). The CDR3 spans 14 residues. From germline, CDR1 is SNHLY and CDR2 FYNNEI. V was trimmed by 2 bases and J by 4 bases, leaving 12 bases between them. The CDR3 nucleotides read TGTGCCAGCAGTGAACATCAGGGGAGATACGAGCAGTACTTC. This translates into CASSEHQGRYEQYF.

V and J are TRBV20-1 and TRBJ1-1; no clear D. Trimming stripped 0 bases from V and 5 bases from J, with 10 bases between. CDR3 length: 13 residues. Germline V gene data show CDR1 as DFQATT and CDR2 as SNEGSKA (reference sequence). The CDR3 nucleotides are TGCAGTGCTAGAGAAGCCGTAGGTACTGAAGCTTTCTTT. This encodes CSAREAVGTEAFF.

The J gene is TRBJ1-1, the V gene TRBV6-1; possibly TRBD1 for D (5 bases). Germline V gene lookup returns CDR1 MNHNS and CDR2 SASEGT. The V end was cut by 6 bases, the J end by 1 base, with 12 bases between. The CDR3 sequence is 14 residues long. For the CDR3, the DNA is TGTGCCAGCAGGGGACGGACTGGGAACACTGAAGCTTTCTTT. Amino acid sequence: CASRGRTGNTEAFF.

Many counts were recorded for this clonotype. The gene calls are TRBV7-9 and TRBJ2-2; no definite D call. V was trimmed by 0 bases and J by 6 bases, leaving 11 bases between them. CDR1 is SEHNR and CDR2 is FQNEAQ in the germline V gene (reference sequence). This CDR3 contains 15 residues. This CDR3 is CASSLAPDESGELFF. For the CDR3, the DNA is TGTGCCAGCAGCTTAGCCCCCGACGAGTCCGGGGAGCTGTTTTTT.

This clonotype was recorded many times. This sequence joins TRBV4-1 and TRBJ1-6, with D unclear. CDR3 length: 15 amino acids. Germline V gives CDR1 MGHRA, CDR2 YSYEKL. V lost 1 base to trimming and J lost 6 bases, with 10 bases between them. The CDR3 region is CASSQVGRFNSPLHF. In DNA, the CDR3 is TGCGCCAGCAGCCAAGTAGGACGATTTAATTCACCCCTCCACTTT.

This chain's CDR3 is CAIRPSGANVLTF. The CDR3 DNA is TGTGCCATCAGGCCCTCCGGGGCCAACGTCCTGACTTTC. The chain couples TRBV10-3 to TRBJ2-6, with D unclear. Germline V gives CDR1 ENHRY, CDR2 SYGVKD. Trimming removed 6 bases from V and 4 bases from J, with 7 bases in between. The CDR3 spans 13 residues.

The CDR3 nucleotides read TGTGCCAGCAGTGATAGTCAGCGCACAGATACGCAGTATTTT. Protein: CASSDSQRTDTQYF. The J gene is TRBJ2-3, the V gene TRBV2, with no clear D. CDR3 size: 14 residues. CDR1 and CDR2 (germline): SNHLY, FYNNEI. V was clipped by 3 bases and J by 1 base, with 8 bases between them.

Note on this clonotype: A much bigger clone sits one base away, suggesting this may be a read error. This chain connects TRBV9 to TRBJ1-2; no reliable D call. V gave up 3 bases and J gave up 6 bases, with 15 bases separating them. CDR1 and CDR2 from the germline V gene are SGDLS and YYNGEE. This CDR3 spans 14 amino acids. CDR3 loop: CASSGGGGNHGYTF. The CDR3, as DNA: TGTGCCAGCAGCGGGGGTGGCGGGAACCATGGCTACACCTTC.

This clonotype was seen a few times. The chain carries TRBV7-8 and TRBJ2-5; 8 bases are a match to TRBD2. The germline V gene encodes CDR1 SGHVS and CDR2 FQNEAQ. J lost 5 bases, V lost 6 bases, and 8 bases had no gene match. The CDR3 spans 14 residues. This chain's CDR3 is CASSGVSGMETQYF. CDR3 nucleotides: TGTGCCAGCAGTGGTGTTAGCGGGATGGAGACCCAGTACTTC.

The chain couples TRBV24-1 to TRBJ2-5, with 11 bases identical to TRBD2. Germline V lookup: CDR1 KGHDR, CDR2 SFDVKD. Unmatched junction bases numbered 16, after V lost 5 bases and J lost 3 bases. This CDR3 contains 19 residues. The CDR3 region has the DNA TGTGCCACCAGTGCCATAGGATACACCGGGGGACTAGCGGAAGAGACCCAGTACTTC. Protein: CATSAIGYTGGLAEETQYF.

This clonotype was counted ten times or more. The J gene is TRBJ1-3, the V gene TRBV7-3, with a possible D match to TRBD1 (5 bases). In germline, CDR1 is SGHTA, CDR2 FQGTGA. V lost 1 base and J 0 bases, leaving 10 bases between the germline ends. The CDR3 length is 16 residues. CDR3: CASSLSPGSSGNTIYF. CDR3 nucleotide sequence: TGTGCCAGCAGCTTAAGTCCAGGGAGCTCTGGAAACACCATATATTTT.

CDR3 DNA: TGTGCCAGCAGCCAAATCCTCCGGAGGGGGGAGACCCAGCATTTT. Residues: CASSQILRRGETQHF. This chain uses TRBV4-2 with TRBJ1-5, with a tentative D call TRBD1 (6 bases). V was cut by 2 bases and J by 11 bases, with 19 bases left in between. Germline V lookup: CDR1 LGHNA, CDR2 YNFKEQ. This CDR3 spans 15 amino acids.

CDR3 loop: CASRDFEAFF. In DNA form, the CDR3 reads TGTGCCAGCAGGGACTTTGAAGCTTTCTTT. J is TRBJ1-1 and V is TRBV2; no firm D call. CDR3 length: 10 residues. V was cut by 6 bases and J by 7 bases, with 6 bases left in between. The germline CDR1 and CDR2 sequences are SNHLY and FYNNEI.

The sample holds many counts of this clonotype. The CDR3 here is CASSPRSEAEQYF. The CDR3 DNA sequence: TGTGCCAGCAGTCCCCGGTCCGAGGCCGAGCAGTACTTC. V and J are TRBV25-1 and TRBJ2-7; D not resolved. CDR3 length equals 13 residues. V lost 5 bases, J lost 6 bases, and 14 bases lay in between. Germline values: CDR1 MGHDK, CDR2 SYGVNS.

V usage is TRBV14 and J usage is TRBJ1-5, with TRBD1 matching over 7 bases. Germline V gene lookup returns CDR1 SGHDN and CDR2 FVKESK. Germline trimming cut 4 bases from V and 4 bases from J; bases unmatched to any gene: 4. The CDR3 extends over 14 amino acids. The CDR3 loop is CASSRQGVNQPQHF. The CDR3 nucleotides read TGTGCCAGCAGCCGCCAGGGGGTAAATCAGCCCCAGCATTTT.

This clonotype was picked up many times. The J gene is TRBJ1-5, the V gene TRBV2; 8 bases align to TRBD1. From germline, CDR1 is SNHLY and CDR2 FYNNEI. V trimming: 2 bases; J trimming: 0 bases; junction bases outside the gene matches: 3. CDR3 size: 16 residues. CDR3 DNA: TGTGCCAGCAGTGAAATCGGACAGGGTAGCAATCAGCCCCAGCATTTT. Translated, it gives CASSEIGQGSNQPQHF.

This clonotype was detected only a few times. This chain links TRBV7-9 with TRBJ2-7; D is unclear. V lost 8 bases and J lost 7, with 15 bases in between. There are 12 residues in the CDR3. In germline, CDR1 is SEHNR, CDR2 FQNEAQ (reference sequence). CDR3 protein: CASSPYLGEQYF. CDR3 bases: TGTGCCAGCTCACCATACTTGGGGGAGCAGTACTTC.

The V and J genes are TRBV9 and TRBJ1-6; D gene ambiguous. Per germline, CDR1 SGDLS and CDR2 YYNGEE. Trimming left V 4 bases short and J 0 bases short, with 11 bases between. The CDR3 has 16 amino acids. The CDR3 sequence: CASSQAESSYNSPLHF. In DNA form, the CDR3 reads TGTGCCAGCAGCCAAGCTGAGAGCTCCTATAATTCACCCCTCCACTTT.

This clonotype showed up many times. Written as DNA, the CDR3 is TGTGCCAGCAGCTCCTCTCCAGGGGGCGCGTATGGCTACACCTTC. Amino acid sequence: CASSSSPGGAYGYTF. This chain links TRBV7-2 with TRBJ1-2, with TRBD1 matching 8 bases. V lost 4 bases and J lost 5; bases outside the gene matches: 9. The germline gives CDR1 SGHTA, CDR2 FQGNSA. CDR3 size: 15 residues.

Comments on this clonotype: The junction does not match germline at one end; this may be a read error. V is TRBV5-1 and J is TRBJ2-2; D may be TRBD1 or TRBD2 (6 bases each). The CDR3 extends over 16 amino acids. Germline assignment: CDR1 SGHRS and CDR2 YFSETQ. In nucleotides, the CDR3 is TGCGTCAGCAGCTTGCGTAGGGGGGCGAACACCGGGGAGCTGTTTTTT. Protein: CVSSLRRGANTGELFF.

There are many counts of this clonotype. Its ends do not fully match the called genes, so a read error is possible. The J gene is TRBJ1-2, the V gene TRBV5-1; D is undetermined. The germline CDR1 and CDR2 sequences are SGHRS and YFSETQ. The CDR3 is 14 amino acids. The DNA of the CDR3 is TGTGCCAGCAGCTTAGACCGTCGTAACTATGGCTACACCTTC. As protein: CASSLDRRNYGYTF.

Concerning this clonotype itself: This may be a read error: a much more frequent sequence differs by one nucleotide. V gene TRBV29-1 combines with J gene TRBJ2-6; TRBD1 matches 10 bases. V was clipped by 2 bases and J by 1 base; unmatched bases: 17. The CDR3 length is 21 residues. Germline V gives CDR1 SQVTM, CDR2 ANQGSEA. CDR3 amino acids: CSVEIFLLGTGAGSGANVLTF. The CDR3 coding sequence is TGCAGCGTTGAAATCTTCTTACTGGGGACAGGGGCTGGTTCTGGGGCCAACGTCCTGACTTTC.

The J gene is TRBJ2-1, the V gene TRBV7-8, with TRBD1 as a possible D gene (5 bases). CDR3 length equals 14 residues. Trimming left V 5 bases short and J 10 bases short, with 18 bases between. Germline V CDR1 and CDR2: SGHVS, FQNEAQ. The CDR3 loop is CASSPRRVGGEQFF. The CDR3 coding sequence is TGTGCCAGCAGCCCCCGCAGGGTCGGTGGCGAGCAGTTCTTC.

This clonotype was counted ten times or more. V usage is TRBV7-9 and J usage is TRBJ2-7; D remains ambiguous. CDR3 length equals 14 residues. Germline CDR1 and CDR2: SEHNR and FQNEAQ (reference sequence). The ends were cut back, 5 bases at V and 2 bases at J, with 13 bases in the middle. The CDR3 nucleotides read TGTGCCAGCAGCCTCAGCACAGCGACCTACGAGCAGTACTTC. Residues: CASSLSTATYEQYF.

The J gene is TRBJ2-7, the V gene TRBV30; tentative D call: TRBD1 (6 bases). The CDR3 is 12 residues long. Trimming pared 4 bases from V and 5 bases from J, leaving 12 bases between. The germline V gene encodes CDR1 GTSNPN and CDR2 SVGIG (reference sequence). The CDR3 reads CAWTGEVDEQYF. In DNA, the CDR3 is TGTGCCTGGACAGGGGAAGTAGACGAGCAGTACTTC.

This clonotype was seen just once. The gene calls are TRBV20-1 and TRBJ1-6, with D possibly matching TRBD1 (5 bases). Trimming took 5 bases from V and 2 from J, leaving 13 bases between them. CDR3 length: 15 residues. Germline V lookup: CDR1 DFQATT, CDR2 SNEGSKA (reference sequence). CDR3 sequence (DNA): TGCAGTGCTGAGACTAGGGGTCCCTATAATTCACCCCTCCACTTT. It codes for CSAETRGPYNSPLHF.